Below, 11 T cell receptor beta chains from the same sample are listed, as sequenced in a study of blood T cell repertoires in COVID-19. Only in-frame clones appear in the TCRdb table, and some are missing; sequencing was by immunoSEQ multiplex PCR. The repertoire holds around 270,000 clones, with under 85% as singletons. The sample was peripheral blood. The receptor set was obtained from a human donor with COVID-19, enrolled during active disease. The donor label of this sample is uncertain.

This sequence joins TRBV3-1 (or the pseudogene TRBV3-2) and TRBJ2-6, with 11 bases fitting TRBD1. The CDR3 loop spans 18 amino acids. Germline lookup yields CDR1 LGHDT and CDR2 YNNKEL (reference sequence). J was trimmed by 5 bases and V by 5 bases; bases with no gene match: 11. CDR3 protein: CASSGWDRGVSRANVLTF. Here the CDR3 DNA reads TGTGCCAGCAGCGGGTGGGACAGGGGGGTATCTCGGGCCAACGTCCTGACTTTC.

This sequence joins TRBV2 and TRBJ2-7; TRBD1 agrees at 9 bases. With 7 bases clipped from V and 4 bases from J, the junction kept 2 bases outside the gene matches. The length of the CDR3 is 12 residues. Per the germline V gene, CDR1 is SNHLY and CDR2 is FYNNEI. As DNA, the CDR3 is TGTGCCAGCATGACAGGGGGATACGAGCAGTACTTC. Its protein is CASMTGGYEQYF.

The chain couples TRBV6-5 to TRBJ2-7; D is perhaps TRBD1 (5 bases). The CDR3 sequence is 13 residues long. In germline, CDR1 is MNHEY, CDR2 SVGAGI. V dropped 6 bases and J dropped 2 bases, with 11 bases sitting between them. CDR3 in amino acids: CASRDTATYEQYF. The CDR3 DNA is TGTGCCAGCAGGGACACCGCGACCTACGAGCAGTACTTC.

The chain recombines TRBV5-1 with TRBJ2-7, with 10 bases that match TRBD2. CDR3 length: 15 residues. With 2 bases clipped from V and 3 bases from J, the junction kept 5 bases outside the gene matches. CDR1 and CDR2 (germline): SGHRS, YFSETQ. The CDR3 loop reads CASSFSGTSVYEQYF. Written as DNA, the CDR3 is TGCGCCAGCAGCTTCTCCGGGACTAGCGTCTACGAGCAGTACTTC. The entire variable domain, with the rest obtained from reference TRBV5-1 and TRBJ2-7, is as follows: KAGVTQTPRYLIKTRGQQVTLSCSPISGHRSVSWYQQTPGQGLQFLFEYFSETQRNKGNFPGRFSGRQFSNSRSEMNVSTLELGDSALYLCASSFSGTSVYEQYFGPGTRLTVT.

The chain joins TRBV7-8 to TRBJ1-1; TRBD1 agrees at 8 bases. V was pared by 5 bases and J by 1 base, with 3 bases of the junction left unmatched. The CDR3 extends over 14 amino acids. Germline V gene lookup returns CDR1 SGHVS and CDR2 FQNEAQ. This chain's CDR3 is CASSQGTGNTEAFF. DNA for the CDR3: TGTGCCAGCAGCCAGGGGACAGGGAACACTGAAGCTTTCTTT.

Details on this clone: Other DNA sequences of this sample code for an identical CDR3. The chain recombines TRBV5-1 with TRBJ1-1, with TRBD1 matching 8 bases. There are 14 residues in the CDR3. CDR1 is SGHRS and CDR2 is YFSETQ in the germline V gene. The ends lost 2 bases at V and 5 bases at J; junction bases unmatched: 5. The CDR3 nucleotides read TGCGCCAGCAGCTTAGGACAGGGAGGAACTGAAGCTTTCTTT. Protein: CASSLGQGGTEAFF.

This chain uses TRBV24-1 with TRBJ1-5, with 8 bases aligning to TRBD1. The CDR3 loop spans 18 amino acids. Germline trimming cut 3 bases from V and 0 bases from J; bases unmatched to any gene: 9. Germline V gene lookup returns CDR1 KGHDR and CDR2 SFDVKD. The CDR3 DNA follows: TGTGCCACCAGTGATCTCAGGGACAGGCTGACTAGCAATCAGCCCCAGCATTTT. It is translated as CATSDLRDRLTSNQPQHF.

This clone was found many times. CDR3 amino acids: CASSFMHWTGAYEQYF. CDR3 sequence (DNA): TGTGCCAGCAGCTTCATGCACTGGACAGGCGCCTACGAGCAGTACTTC. The V and J genes are TRBV11-2 and TRBJ2-7, with 7 bases that match TRBD1. This CDR3 is 16 amino acids long. The V gene's germline CDR1 is SGHAT and CDR2 FQNNGV. V lost 3 bases to trimming and J lost 2 bases; unmatched junction nucleotides: 10.

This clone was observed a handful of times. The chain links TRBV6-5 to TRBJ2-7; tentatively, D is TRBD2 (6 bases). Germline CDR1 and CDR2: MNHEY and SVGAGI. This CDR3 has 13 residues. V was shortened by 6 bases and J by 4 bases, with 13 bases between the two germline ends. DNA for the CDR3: TGTGCCAGCAGCTGGGGGGAACTTTACGAGCAGTACTTC. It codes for CASSWGELYEQYF.

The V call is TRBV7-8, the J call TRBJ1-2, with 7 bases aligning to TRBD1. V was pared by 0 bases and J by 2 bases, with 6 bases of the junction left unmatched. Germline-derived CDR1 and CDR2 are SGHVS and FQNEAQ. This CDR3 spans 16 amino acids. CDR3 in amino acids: CASSLAGGQVNYGYTF. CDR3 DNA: TGTGCCAGCAGCTTAGCGGGAGGACAGGTCAACTATGGCTACACCTTC.

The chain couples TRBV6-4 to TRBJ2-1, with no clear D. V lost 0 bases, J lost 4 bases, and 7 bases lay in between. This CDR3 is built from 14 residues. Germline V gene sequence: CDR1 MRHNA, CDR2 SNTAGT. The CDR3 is CASSDSSPYNEQFF. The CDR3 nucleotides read TGTGCCAGCAGTGACTCGAGTCCATACAATGAGCAGTTCTTC.